Each of the 18 T cell receptor beta chains below was sequenced from the same sample in a study of radiotherapy plus CTLA-4 blockade in lung cancer. Sequencing was performed with immunoSEQ multiplex PCR; in TCRdb, only in-frame clones are kept and a portion is missing. This table holds about 48,000 clones, 75% to 85% found once. The material sequenced was peripheral blood, taken from a patient treated with radiotherapy plus ipilimumab. The receptors originated from a human donor with non-small cell lung cancer who had stable disease on radiotherapy plus ipilimumab.

This clone was seen a handful of times. V gene TRBV2 combines with J gene TRBJ2-1, with D possibly TRBD1 on 6 matching bases. Between the trimmed V and J ends, which lost 0 bases and 8 bases, there was a span of 11 bases. Germline-derived CDR1 and CDR2 are SNHLY and FYNNEI. CDR3 length equals 14 residues. The CDR3 nucleotides are TGTGCCAGCAGTGAAGCGATTTACAGGGATGAGCAGTTCTTC. This encodes CASSEAIYRDEQFF.

V usage is TRBV27 and J usage is TRBJ2-7, with a weak D call TRBD1 (5 bases). The V end lost 2 bases, the J end lost 2 bases, and 13 bases lay between the germline ends. The CDR3 runs to 15 residues. Looked up from germline, CDR1 is MNHEY and CDR2 is SMNVEV (reference sequence). The CDR3 spells CASSLKTDPPYEQYF. For the CDR3, the DNA is TGTGCCAGCAGTTTAAAGACAGATCCTCCCTACGAGCAGTACTTC.

The chain uses TRBV5-6 and TRBJ1-5; D gene uncertain. The CDR3 extends over 15 amino acids. V lost 3 bases to trimming and J lost 0 bases, with 10 bases between them. Germline CDR1 SGHDT, CDR2 YYEEEE. The CDR3 is CASSSGHFSNQPQHF. CDR3 DNA sequence: TGTGCCAGCAGCTCTGGGCACTTTAGCAATCAGCCCCAGCATTTT.

The chain uses TRBV7-2 and TRBJ2-7, with TRBD1 identical over 8 bases. The CDR3 has 14 residues. V lost 4 bases and J lost 2; bases outside the gene matches: 4. Looked up from germline, CDR1 is SGHTA and CDR2 is FQGNSA. The CDR3 bases are TGTGCCAGCAGCTGGGACAGGACAGCCTACGAGCAGTACTTC. It is translated as CASSWDRTAYEQYF.

This chain joins TRBV4-1 and TRBJ2-1; TRBD1 agrees at 8 bases. Looked up from germline, CDR1 is MGHRA and CDR2 is YSYEKL. The junction had 9 bases not matched to a gene; V was cut back by 4 bases and J by 7 bases. The CDR3 sequence is 15 residues long. The CDR3: CASSRLDREVNEQFF. The CDR3 DNA reads TGCGCCAGCAGCCGGCTGGACAGGGAGGTGAATGAGCAGTTCTTC.

This chain connects TRBV28 to TRBJ1-4; D is unresolved. V gave up 3 bases and J gave up 0 bases, with 5 bases separating them. Looked up from germline, CDR1 is MDHEN and CDR2 is SYDVKM. The CDR3 has 14 residues. Written as DNA, the CDR3 is TGTGCCAGCAGTTTCGCAGCAACTAATGAAAAACTGTTTTTT. This sequence encodes CASSFAATNEKLFF. Using reference TRBV28 and TRBJ1-4 for the parts outside the CDR3, the full variable domain is DVKVTQSSRYLVKRTGEKVFLECVQDMDHENMFWYRQDPGLGLRLIYFSYDVKMKEKGDIPEGYSVSREKKERFSLILESASTNQTSMYLCASSFAATNEKLFFGSGTQLSVL.

The rearrangement joins TRBV28 to TRBJ1-5; D remains ambiguous. Germline CDR1 is MDHEN and CDR2 is SYDVKM. The CDR3 runs 13 residues. The germline V and J ends were trimmed by 6 bases and 2 bases, with 8 bases remaining between them. The CDR3 loop reads CASRRRGNQPQHF. DNA of the CDR3: TGTGCCAGCAGGAGGAGAGGCAATCAGCCCCAGCATTTT.

The chain uses TRBV2 and TRBJ1-4; no clear D. Germline lookup yields CDR1 SNHLY and CDR2 FYNNEI. The CDR3 length is 14 residues. V was trimmed by 3 bases and J by 0 bases, leaving 5 bases between them. CDR3 DNA: TGTGCCAGCAGTGACAGATCAACTAATGAAAAACTGTTTTTT. Translating it yields CASSDRSTNEKLFF.

The J gene is TRBJ2-6, the V gene TRBV4-1; 8 nucleotides agree with TRBD1. There are 19 residues in the CDR3. The junction had 14 bases not matched to a gene; V was cut back by 5 bases and J by 2 bases. CDR1 MGHRA and CDR2 YSYEKL come from the germline V gene. CDR3 region: CASSTGIGQGLPGANVLTF. The CDR3 region has the DNA TGCGCCAGCAGCACTGGGATAGGACAGGGCCTGCCTGGGGCCAACGTCCTGACTTTC.

This clone was seen once. The V call is TRBV29-1, the J call TRBJ2-5, with D tentatively TRBD2 (5 bases). Germline V gene data show CDR1 as SQVTM and CDR2 as ANQGSEA. The germline V and J ends were trimmed by 4 bases and 11 bases, with 20 bases remaining between them. The CDR3 length is 13 residues. Here the CDR3 reads CSVASGLLRAQYF. The DNA for the CDR3 is TGCAGCGTTGCGTCCGGACTCCTACGAGCGCAGTACTTC.

A few counts support this clone. V is TRBV9 and J is TRBJ2-5, with D possibly TRBD1 on 6 matching bases. CDR1 SGDLS and CDR2 YYNGEE come from the germline V gene. This CDR3 has 16 residues. V lost 3 bases and J 4 bases, leaving 19 bases between the germline ends. The CDR3 DNA follows: TGTGCCAGCAGCGCCCTCCCTGAGGGGGTAGGAGAGACCCAGTACTTC. Protein: CASSALPEGVGETQYF.

This clone has only a few counts. The chain combines TRBV7-9 with TRBJ1-2; the match to TRBD1 covers 9 bases. This CDR3 spans 16 amino acids. Germline assignment: CDR1 SEHNR and CDR2 FQNEAQ (reference sequence). V shed 4 bases, J shed 5 bases, and the junction held 11 bases outside the gene matches. The DNA for the CDR3 is TGTGCCAGCAGCTCGTACAGGGGGCGCGATGGATATGGCTACACCTTC. Translated: CASSSYRGRDGYGYTF.

V is TRBV9 and J is TRBJ1-1, with 8 bases identical to TRBD1. This CDR3 is 16 amino acids long. CDR1 and CDR2 from the germline V gene are SGDLS and YYNGEE. Unmatched junction bases numbered 9, after V lost 1 base and J lost 4 bases. As DNA, the CDR3 is TGTGCCAGCAGCGTACGGCGGGACAGGTTATTCACTGAAGCTTTCTTT. Protein product: CASSVRRDRLFTEAFF. Using reference TRBV9 and TRBJ1-1 for the parts outside the CDR3, the full variable domain is DSGVTQTPKHLITATGQRVTLRCSPRSGDLSVYWYQQSLDQGLQFLIQYYNGEERAKGNILERFSAQQFPDLHSELNLSSLELGDSALYFCASSVRRDRLFTEAFFGQGTRLTVV.

The J gene is TRBJ2-7, the V gene TRBV10-3; the match to TRBD2 covers 7 bases. The CDR3 consists of 14 residues. CDR1 is ENHRY and CDR2 is SYGVKD in the germline V gene. J lost 3 bases, V lost 7 bases, and 9 bases had no gene match. CDR3 DNA: TGTGCCATCAAGGGCGGAGCGGGATACTACGAGCAGTACTTC. Residues: CAIKGGAGYYEQYF.

The chain carries TRBV5-4 and TRBJ2-1, with 11 bases matching TRBD2. Germline V gene data show CDR1 as SGHNT and CDR2 as YYREEE (reference sequence). V lost 3 bases, J lost 7 bases, and 9 bases stayed unmatched. The CDR3 runs 16 residues. The CDR3, as DNA: TGTGCCAGCAGCTGGGAACTAGCGGGAGTGATAAATGAGCAGTTCTTC. Translated: CASSWELAGVINEQFF.

The genes are TRBV5-1 and TRBJ1-3; perhaps TRBD1 as D (6 bases). Germline CDR1 and CDR2: SGHRS and YFSETQ. This CDR3 has 15 amino acids. Trimming removed 4 bases from V and 0 bases from J, with 11 bases in between. The CDR3 region has the DNA TGCGCCAGCAGCCTACAGGGTGTCTCTGGAAACACCATATATTTT. It yields the protein CASSLQGVSGNTIYF.

The gene calls are TRBV7-2 and TRBJ2-7, with 11 bases lining up with TRBD2. The CDR3 is 15 amino acids. The ends lost 5 bases at V and 4 bases at J; junction bases unmatched: 7. Germline loops: CDR1 SGHTA, CDR2 FQGNSA. CDR3: CASSPYSGRGYEQYF. CDR3 sequence (DNA): TGTGCCAGCAGCCCTTATAGCGGGAGGGGGTACGAGCAGTACTTC.

This clone was seen a handful of times. The chain is built from TRBV14 and TRBJ2-3; no reliable D call. The germline V gene encodes CDR1 SGHDN and CDR2 FVKESK. The V and J ends lost 1 base and 0 bases respectively, with 14 bases between them. This CDR3 is 17 amino acids long. CDR3 residues: CASSQVGGVSSTDTQYF. CDR3 bases: TGTGCCAGCAGCCAAGTCGGTGGAGTATCTAGCACAGATACGCAGTATTTT.